This TCR beta chain was sequenced for a study of regulatory T cells in long-lasting Graves disease. The germline V gene encodes CDR1 MNHNS and CDR2 SASEGT. This CDR3 comprises 12 residues. The germline V and J ends were trimmed by 8 bases and 4 bases, with 6 bases remaining between them. The time point here: newly diagnosed GD, antithyroid drugs for less than 3 months. After RNA was extracted from PBMCs, the TCR library was made from it. Relying on iRepertoire HTBI primers and Arm-PCR of CDR3 regions, the team built TCR beta libraries. TCRdb reanalysed the multiplex PCR reads using MiXCR and keeps one entry per CDR3 protein. The sample holds 300,000 to 400,000 distinct CDR3 sequences, over 15% seen once. The same sample was also used in a study of T cells in Graves' hyperthyroidism and ophthalmopathy.

The starting material was peripheral blood mononuclear cells (PBMCs), obtained at new diagnosis, from a patient treated with antithyroid drugs. This receptor was identified in a man in his forties with Graves disease. The chain uses TRBV6-1 and TRBJ1-6; TRBD1 is a possible D gene (6 bases). The CDR3 region has the DNA TGTGCCAGCGGGACATATAATTCACCCCTCCACTTT. It yields the protein CASGTYNSPLHF.